This entry lists 2 T cell receptor beta chains sequenced from one sample in a study of monozygotic twins with inflammatory bowel disease. Using the 5' RACE reads, TCRdb records one entry per CDR3 protein without DNA. This sample's clone table lists more than 300,000 distinct CDR3 sequences. The source material was blood. These receptor sequences come from a human donor with ulcerative colitis or Crohn's disease, or a healthy co-twin of an affected twin (not recorded which).

J is TRBJ1-4 and V is TRBV3-1. Germline values: CDR1 LGHDT, CDR2 YNNKEL (reference sequence). This CDR3 has 17 amino acids. The CDR3 loop is CASSQEPAGGPNEKLFF.

CDR3 in amino acids: CASSLALGEGSSYEQYF. The chain carries TRBV7-9 and TRBJ2-7; the TRBD1 assignment by TCRdb is unverifiable without DNA. Germline CDR1 is SEHNR and CDR2 is FQNEAQ (reference sequence). The CDR3 extends over 17 amino acids.